This paragraph reports one T cell receptor (beta chain). These data are taken from a study of blood T cell repertoires in COVID-19. As for the study in general: Samples of COVID-19 (acute and convalescent) were obtained from the United States, Italy and Spain.

V trimming: 3 bases; J trimming: 2 bases; junction bases outside the gene matches: 3. The CDR3 runs to 14 residues. Germline assignment: CDR1 MDHEN and CDR2 SYDVKM. Using immunoSEQ multiplex PCR, the repertoire was profiled, and TCRdb retains in-frame clones only, with some absent. The table records about 45,000 clones, about 86% of them present only once. The clonotype comes from a human donor in a cohort sampled during active COVID-19. The chain combines TRBV28 with TRBJ2-7, with 8 nucleotides matching TRBD2. Input material: peripheral blood. The CDR3 DNA reads TGTGCCAGCAGTTTGACGGGACTAGCCTACGAGCAGTACTTC. The encoded protein is CASSLTGLAYEQYF.